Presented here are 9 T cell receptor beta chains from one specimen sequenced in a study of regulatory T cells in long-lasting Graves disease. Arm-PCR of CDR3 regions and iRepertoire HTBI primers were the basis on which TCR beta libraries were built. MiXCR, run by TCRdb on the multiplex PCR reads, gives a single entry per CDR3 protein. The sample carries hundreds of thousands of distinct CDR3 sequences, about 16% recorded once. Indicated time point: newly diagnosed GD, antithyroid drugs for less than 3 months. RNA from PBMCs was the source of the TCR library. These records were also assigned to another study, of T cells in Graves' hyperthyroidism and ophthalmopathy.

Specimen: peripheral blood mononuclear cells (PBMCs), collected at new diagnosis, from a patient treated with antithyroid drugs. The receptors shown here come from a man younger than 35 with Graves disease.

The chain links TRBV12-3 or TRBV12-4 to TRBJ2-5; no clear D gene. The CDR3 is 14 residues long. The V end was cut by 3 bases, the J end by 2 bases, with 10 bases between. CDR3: CASSFDASQETQYF. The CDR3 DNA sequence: TGTGCCAGCAGTTTTGACGCGAGTCAAGAGACCCAGTACTTC.

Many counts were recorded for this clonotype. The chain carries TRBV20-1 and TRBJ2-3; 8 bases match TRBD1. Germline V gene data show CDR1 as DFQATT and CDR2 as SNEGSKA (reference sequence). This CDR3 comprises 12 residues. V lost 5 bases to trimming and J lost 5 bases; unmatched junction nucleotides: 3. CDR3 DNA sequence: TGCAGTGCTGAACAGGGGGGAGATACGCAGTATTTT. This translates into CSAEQGGDTQYF.

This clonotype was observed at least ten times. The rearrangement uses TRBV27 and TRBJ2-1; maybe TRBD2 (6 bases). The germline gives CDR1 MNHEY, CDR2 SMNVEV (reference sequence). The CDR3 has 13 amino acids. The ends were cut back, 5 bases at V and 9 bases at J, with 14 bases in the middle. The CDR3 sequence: CASSGAGQGEQFF. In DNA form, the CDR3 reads TGTGCCAGCAGTGGAGCGGGTCAGGGTGAGCAGTTCTTC.

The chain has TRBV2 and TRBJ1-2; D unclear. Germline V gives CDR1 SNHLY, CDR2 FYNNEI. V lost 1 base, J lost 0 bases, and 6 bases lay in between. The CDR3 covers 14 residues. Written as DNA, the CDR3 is TGTGCCAGCAGTGAAGGGGGAGCTAACTATGGCTACACCTTC. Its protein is CASSEGGANYGYTF. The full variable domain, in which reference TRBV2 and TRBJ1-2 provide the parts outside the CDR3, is EPEVTQTPSHQVTQMGQEVILRCVPISNHLYFYWYRQILGQKVEFLVSFYNNEISEKSEIFDDQFSVERPDGSNFTLKIRSTKLEDSAMYFCASSEGGANYGYTFGSGTRLTVV.

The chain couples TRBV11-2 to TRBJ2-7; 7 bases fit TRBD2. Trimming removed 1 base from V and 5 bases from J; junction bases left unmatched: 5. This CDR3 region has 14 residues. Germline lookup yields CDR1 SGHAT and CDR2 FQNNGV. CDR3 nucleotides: TGTGCCAGCAGCTTAGGGGGGGGATATAACGAGCAGTACTTC. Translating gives CASSLGGGYNEQYF.

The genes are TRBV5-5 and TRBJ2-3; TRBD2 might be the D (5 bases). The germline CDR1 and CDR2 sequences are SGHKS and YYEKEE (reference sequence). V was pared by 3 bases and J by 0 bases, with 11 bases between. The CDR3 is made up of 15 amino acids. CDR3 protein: CASSSLRDSTDTQYF. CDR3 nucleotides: TGTGCCAGCAGCTCACTCCGGGATAGCACAGATACGCAGTATTTT.

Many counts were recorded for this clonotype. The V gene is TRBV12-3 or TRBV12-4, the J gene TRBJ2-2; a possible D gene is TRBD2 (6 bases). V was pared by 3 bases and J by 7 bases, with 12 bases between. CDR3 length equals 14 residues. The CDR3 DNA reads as TGTGCCAGCAGTTTTGGAGGGGAGAGCGGGGAGCTGTTTTTT. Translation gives CASSFGGESGELFF.

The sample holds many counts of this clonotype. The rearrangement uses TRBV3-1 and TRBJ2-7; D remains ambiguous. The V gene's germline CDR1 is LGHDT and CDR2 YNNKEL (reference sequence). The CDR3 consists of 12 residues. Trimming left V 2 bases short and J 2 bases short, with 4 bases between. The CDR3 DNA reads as TGTGCCAGCAGCCAATACACCTACGAGCAGTACTTC. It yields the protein CASSQYTYEQYF.

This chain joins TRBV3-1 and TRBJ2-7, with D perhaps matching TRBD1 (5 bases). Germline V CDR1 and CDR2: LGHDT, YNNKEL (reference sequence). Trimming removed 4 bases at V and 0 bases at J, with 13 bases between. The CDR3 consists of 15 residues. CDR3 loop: CASSLDRFPSYEQYF. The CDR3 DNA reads TGTGCCAGCAGCCTCGACAGATTTCCCTCCTACGAGCAGTACTTC.